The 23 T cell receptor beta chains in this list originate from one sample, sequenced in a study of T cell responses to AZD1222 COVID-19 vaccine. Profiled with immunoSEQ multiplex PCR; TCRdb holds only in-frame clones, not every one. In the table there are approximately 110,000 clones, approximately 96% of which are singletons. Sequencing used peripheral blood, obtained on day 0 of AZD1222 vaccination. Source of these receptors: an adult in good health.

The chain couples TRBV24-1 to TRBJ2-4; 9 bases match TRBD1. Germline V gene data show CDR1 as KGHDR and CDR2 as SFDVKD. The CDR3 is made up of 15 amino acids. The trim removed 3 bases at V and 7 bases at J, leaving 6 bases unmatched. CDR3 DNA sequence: TGTGCCACCAGTGATCCGGGGACAGGGAAGAACATTCAGTACTTC. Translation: CATSDPGTGKNIQYF.

CDR3 region: CASSHSSGIQYEQFF. CDR3 nucleotides: TGTGCCAGCAGCCATTCTAGCGGGATCCAATATGAGCAGTTCTTC. J is TRBJ2-1 and V is TRBV7-3; 9 nucleotides line up with TRBD2. J gave up 8 bases and V 5 bases, and 10 bases lay outside the gene matches. The germline V gene encodes CDR1 SGHTA and CDR2 FQGTGA. The CDR3 runs to 15 residues.

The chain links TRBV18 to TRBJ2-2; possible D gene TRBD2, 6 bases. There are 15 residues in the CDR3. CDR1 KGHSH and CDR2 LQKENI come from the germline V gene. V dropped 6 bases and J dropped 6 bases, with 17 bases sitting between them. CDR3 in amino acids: CASSLETSPAGELFF. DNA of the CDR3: TGTGCCAGCTCCCTTGAGACTAGTCCCGCCGGGGAGCTGTTTTTT.

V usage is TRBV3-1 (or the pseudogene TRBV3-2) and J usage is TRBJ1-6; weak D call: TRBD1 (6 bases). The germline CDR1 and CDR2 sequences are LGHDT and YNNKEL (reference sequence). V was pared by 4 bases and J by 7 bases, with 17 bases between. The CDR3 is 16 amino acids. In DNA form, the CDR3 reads TGTGCCAGCAGCCCAACGAGGGGGGCGCAGAATTCACCCCTCCACTTT. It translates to CASSPTRGAQNSPLHF.

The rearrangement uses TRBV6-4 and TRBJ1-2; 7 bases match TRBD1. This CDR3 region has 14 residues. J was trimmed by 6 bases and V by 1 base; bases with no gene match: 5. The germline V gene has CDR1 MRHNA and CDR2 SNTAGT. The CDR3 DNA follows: TGTGCCAGCAGTGACTGGCGGACAGGAGATGGCTACACCTTC. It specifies CASSDWRTGDGYTF.

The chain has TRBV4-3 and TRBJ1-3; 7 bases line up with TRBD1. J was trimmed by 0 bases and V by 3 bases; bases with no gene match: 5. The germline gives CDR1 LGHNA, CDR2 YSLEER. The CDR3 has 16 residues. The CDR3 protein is CASSHQTGYSGNTIYF. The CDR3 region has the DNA TGCGCCAGCAGCCACCAGACAGGGTACTCTGGAAACACCATATATTTT.

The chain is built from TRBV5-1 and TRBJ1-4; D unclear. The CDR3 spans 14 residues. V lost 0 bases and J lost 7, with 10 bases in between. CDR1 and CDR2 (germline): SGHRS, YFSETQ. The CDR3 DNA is TGCGCCAGCAGCTTGGACTTTTTGAGTGAAAAACTGTTTTTT. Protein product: CASSLDFLSEKLFF. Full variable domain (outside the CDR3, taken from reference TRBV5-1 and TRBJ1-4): KAGVTQTPRYLIKTRGQQVTLSCSPISGHRSVSWYQQTPGQGLQFLFEYFSETQRNKGNFPGRFSGRQFSNSRSEMNVSTLELGDSALYLCASSLDFLSEKLFFGSGTQLSVL.

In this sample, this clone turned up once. The CDR3 nucleotides read TGTGCCAGCAGTTTCCAGGGGGCCACCTACGAGCAGTACTTC. Protein sequence: CASSFQGATYEQYF. This chain links TRBV2 with TRBJ2-7; TRBD1 matches 8 bases. CDR3 length: 14 amino acids. The junction had 5 bases not matched to a gene; V was cut back by 5 bases and J by 2 bases. The germline CDR1 and CDR2 sequences are SNHLY and FYNNEI. Looking up the rest from reference TRBV2 and TRBJ2-7 gives the full variable domain: EPEVTQTPSHQVTQMGQEVILRCVPISNHLYFYWYRQILGQKVEFLVSFYNNEISEKSEIFDDQFSVERPDGSNFTLKIRSTKLEDSAMYFCASSFQGATYEQYFGPGTRLTVT.

This CDR3 reads CASSRGQVENTGELFF. For the CDR3, the DNA is TGCGCCAGCAGCCGAGGACAGGTAGAGAACACCGGGGAGCTGTTTTTT. The chain is built from TRBV5-1 and TRBJ2-2; 7 bases fit TRBD1. The germline V gene encodes CDR1 SGHRS and CDR2 YFSETQ. The CDR3 loop spans 16 amino acids. Trimming took 4 bases from V and 1 from J; bases not matched to a gene: 7.

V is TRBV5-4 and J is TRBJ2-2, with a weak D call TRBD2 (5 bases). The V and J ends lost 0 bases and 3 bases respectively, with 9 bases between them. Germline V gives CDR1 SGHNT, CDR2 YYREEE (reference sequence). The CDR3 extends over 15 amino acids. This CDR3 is CASSLGGLYTGELFF. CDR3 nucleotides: TGTGCCAGCAGCTTGGGAGGGCTCTACACCGGGGAGCTGTTTTTT. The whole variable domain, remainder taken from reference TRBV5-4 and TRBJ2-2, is ETGVTQSPTHLIKTRGQQVTLRCSSQSGHNTVSWYQQALGQGPQFIFQYYREEENGRGNFPPRFSGLQFPNYSSELNVNALELDDSALYLCASSLGGLYTGELFFGEGSRLTVL.

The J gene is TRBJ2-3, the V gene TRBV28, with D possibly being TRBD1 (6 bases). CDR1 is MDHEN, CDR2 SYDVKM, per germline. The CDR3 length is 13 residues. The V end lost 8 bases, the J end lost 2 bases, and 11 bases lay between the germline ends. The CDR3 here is CASQTGATDTQYF. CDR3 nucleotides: TGTGCCAGCCAGACAGGAGCCACAGATACGCAGTATTTT.

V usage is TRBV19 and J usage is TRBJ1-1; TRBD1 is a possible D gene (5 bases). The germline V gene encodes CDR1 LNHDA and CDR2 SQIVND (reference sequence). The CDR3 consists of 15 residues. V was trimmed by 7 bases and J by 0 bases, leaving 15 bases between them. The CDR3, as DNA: TGTGCCAGTACCCCCCAGACAGTGGTGAACACTGAAGCTTTCTTT. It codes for CASTPQTVVNTEAFF.

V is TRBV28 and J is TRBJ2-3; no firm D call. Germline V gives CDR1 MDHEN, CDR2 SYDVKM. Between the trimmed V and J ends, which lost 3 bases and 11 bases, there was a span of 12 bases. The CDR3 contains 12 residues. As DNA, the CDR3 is TGTGCCAGCAGTTTGGGCCCACGACAGCAGTATTTT. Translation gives CASSLGPRQQYF.

The CDR3 sequence is CASSFGGGTGSYNEQFF. The CDR3 DNA reads as TGTGCCAGCAGCTTTGGGGGAGGGACCGGCTCCTACAATGAGCAGTTCTTC. The rearrangement uses TRBV7-8 and TRBJ2-1; 7 nucleotides agree with TRBD2. The CDR3 is made up of 17 amino acids. With V trimmed by 3 bases and J by 0 bases, 8 bases remained unmatched. Looked up from germline, CDR1 is SGHVS and CDR2 is FQNEAQ.

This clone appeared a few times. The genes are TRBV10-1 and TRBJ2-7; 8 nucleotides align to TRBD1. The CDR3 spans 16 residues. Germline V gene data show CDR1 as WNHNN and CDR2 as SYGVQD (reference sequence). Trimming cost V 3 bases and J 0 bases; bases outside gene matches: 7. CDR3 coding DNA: TGCGCCAGCAGTGAAGACAGGGGCCCCCTCTCCTACGAGCAGTACTTC. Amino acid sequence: CASSEDRGPLSYEQYF.

The CDR3 sequence: CASSRYNQPQHF. The CDR3 DNA sequence: TGTGCCAGCAGTCGATATAATCAGCCCCAGCATTTT. The V call is TRBV12-3 or TRBV12-4, the J call TRBJ1-5; D is unclear. This CDR3 has 12 amino acids. V was trimmed by 5 bases and J by 4 bases, leaving 6 bases between them.

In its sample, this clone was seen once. The CDR3 loop is CAKRRTSDEKLFF. Here the CDR3 DNA reads TGTGCTAAGCGGAGGACGTCGGATGAAAAACTGTTTTTT. V usage is TRBV2 and J usage is TRBJ1-4; D ambiguous. Germline V gene sequence: CDR1 SNHLY, CDR2 FYNNEI. The CDR3 spans 13 residues.

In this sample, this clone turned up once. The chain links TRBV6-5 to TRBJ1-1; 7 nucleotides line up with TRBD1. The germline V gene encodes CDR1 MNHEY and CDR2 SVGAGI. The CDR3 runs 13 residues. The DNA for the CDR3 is TGTGTAACGAACAGGGGTTGGAACACTGAAGCTTTCTTT. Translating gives CVTNRGWNTEAFF.

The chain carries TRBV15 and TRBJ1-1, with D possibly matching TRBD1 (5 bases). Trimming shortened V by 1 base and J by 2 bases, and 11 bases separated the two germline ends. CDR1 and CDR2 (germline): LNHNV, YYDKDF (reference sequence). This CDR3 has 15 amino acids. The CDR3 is CATSRGGGENTEAFF. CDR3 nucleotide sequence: TGTGCCACCAGCAGAGGGGGAGGGGAAAACACTGAAGCTTTCTTT.

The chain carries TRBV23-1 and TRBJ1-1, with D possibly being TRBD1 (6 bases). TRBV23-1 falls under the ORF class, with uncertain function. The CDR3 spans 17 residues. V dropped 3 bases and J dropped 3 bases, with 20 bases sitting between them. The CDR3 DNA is TGCGCCAGCAGTCAGAAAGTTGGGGGGCTAGGAGACACTGAAGCTTTCTTT. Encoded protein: CASSQKVGGLGDTEAFF.

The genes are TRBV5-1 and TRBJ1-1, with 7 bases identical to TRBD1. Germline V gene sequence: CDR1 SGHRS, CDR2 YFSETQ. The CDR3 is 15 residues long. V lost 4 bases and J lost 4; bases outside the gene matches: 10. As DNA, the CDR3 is TGCGCCAGCAGCGTCCCCCGGACAGGTACCACTGAAGCTTTCTTT. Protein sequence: CASSVPRTGTTEAFF.

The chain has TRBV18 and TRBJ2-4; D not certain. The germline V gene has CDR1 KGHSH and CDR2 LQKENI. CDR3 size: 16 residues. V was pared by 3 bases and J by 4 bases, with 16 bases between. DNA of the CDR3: TGTGCCAGCTCACCTGGTGGCGGCCTTTTAAAAAACATTCAGTACTTC. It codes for CASSPGGGLLKNIQYF.

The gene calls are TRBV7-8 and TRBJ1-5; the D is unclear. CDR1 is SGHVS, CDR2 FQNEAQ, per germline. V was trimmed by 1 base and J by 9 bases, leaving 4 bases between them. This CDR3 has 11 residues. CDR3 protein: CASSLGLPQHF. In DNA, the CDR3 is TGTGCCAGCAGCTTAGGTCTGCCCCAGCATTTT.